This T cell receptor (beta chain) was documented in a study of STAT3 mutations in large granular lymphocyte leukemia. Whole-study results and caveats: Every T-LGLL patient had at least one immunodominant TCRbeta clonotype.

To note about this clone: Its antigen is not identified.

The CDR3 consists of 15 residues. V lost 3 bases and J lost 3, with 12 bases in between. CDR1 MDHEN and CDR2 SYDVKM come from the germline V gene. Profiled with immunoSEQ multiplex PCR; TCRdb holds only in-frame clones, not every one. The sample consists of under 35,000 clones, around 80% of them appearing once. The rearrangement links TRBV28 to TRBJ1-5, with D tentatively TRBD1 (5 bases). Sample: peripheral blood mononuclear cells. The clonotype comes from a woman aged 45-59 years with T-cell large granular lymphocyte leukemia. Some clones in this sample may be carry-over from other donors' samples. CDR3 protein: CASSLEGRNNQPQHF. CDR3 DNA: TGTGCCAGCAGTTTGGAGGGGCGTAACAATCAGCCCCAGCATTTT.